The next 8 T cell receptor beta chains were all read from a single sample in a study of blood T cell repertoires in COVID-19. The assay was immunoSEQ multiplex PCR, and TCRdb's table has in-frame clones only and misses some. The table includes 200,000 to 300,000 clones, about 84% detected once. Sequencing was performed on PBMCs or T cells enriched from blood (not recorded which). These receptors all come from a woman aged 45 to 65 who had recovered from COVID-19.

J is TRBJ1-6 and V is TRBV15; TRBD1 matches 9 bases. This CDR3 spans 14 amino acids. V was clipped by 3 bases and J by 12 bases; unmatched bases: 6. CDR1 and CDR2 from the germline V gene are LNHNV and YYDKDF (reference sequence). CDR3 amino acids: CATSRADRGEPLHF. Here the CDR3 DNA reads TGTGCCACCAGCAGGGCTGACAGGGGGGAACCCCTCCACTTT. Drawing the rest from reference TRBV15 and TRBJ1-6, the complete variable domain is DAMVIQNPRYQVTQFGKPVTLSCSQTLNHNVMYWYQQKSSQAPKLLFHYYDKDFNNEADTPDNFQSRRPNTSFCFLDIRSPGLGDTAMYLCATSRADRGEPLHFGNGTRLTVT.

The chain uses TRBV4-2 and TRBJ1-1; a possible D gene is TRBD1 (6 bases). The V end lost 1 base, the J end lost 3 bases, and 6 bases lay between the germline ends. CDR1 is LGHNA, CDR2 YNFKEQ, per germline. The CDR3 is 13 residues long. The DNA of the CDR3 is TGTGCCAGCAGCCAAGCAGGGGACACTGAAGCTTTCTTT. Amino acids: CASSQAGDTEAFF.

The chain combines TRBV19 with TRBJ1-1; TRBD1 might be the D (6 bases). CDR1 and CDR2 from the germline V gene are LNHDA and SQIVND (reference sequence). CDR3 length: 12 residues. Trimming removed 10 bases at V and 0 bases at J, with 9 bases between. CDR3 nucleotides: TGTGCCACGGGACACCTGAACACTGAAGCTTTCTTT. It specifies CATGHLNTEAFF. The whole variable domain, remainder taken from reference TRBV19 and TRBJ1-1, is DGGITQSPKYLFRKEGQNVTLSCEQNLNHDAMYWYRQDPGQGLRLIYYSQIVNDFQKGDIAEGYSVSREKKESFPLTVTSAQKNPTAFYLCATGHLNTEAFFGQGTRLTVV.

The genes are TRBV30 and TRBJ1-2; perhaps TRBD1 as D (6 bases). This CDR3 comprises 12 residues. Germline values: CDR1 GTSNPN, CDR2 SVGIG (reference sequence). The germline V and J ends were trimmed by 4 bases and 8 bases, with 14 bases remaining between them. The CDR3 region is CAWTLGGDGYTF. The DNA of the CDR3 is TGTGCCTGGACCTTAGGGGGGGACGGCTACACCTTC.

This clone has a handful of counts. This chain connects TRBV9 to TRBJ1-2; maybe TRBD1 (5 bases). Germline CDR1 SGDLS, CDR2 YYNGEE. Trimming took 6 bases from V and 2 from J, leaving 14 bases between them. The CDR3 totals 14 residues. The CDR3 bases are TGTGCCAGCACCCAATCTGGGGGGAACTATGGCTACACCTTC. Protein product: CASTQSGGNYGYTF.

The chain is built from TRBV6-2 or TRBV6-3 and TRBJ1-2, with TRBD1 as a possible D gene (5 bases). Germline V gene sequence: CDR1 MNHEY, CDR2 SVGEGT. The CDR3 length is 13 residues. The germline V and J ends were trimmed by 2 bases and 5 bases, with 9 bases remaining between them. CDR3 in DNA: TGTGCCAGCAGTTACGACAGACCTTATGGCTACACCTTC. Translated: CASSYDRPYGYTF.

The chain links TRBV24-1 to TRBJ1-2, with TRBD1 identical over 7 bases. The CDR3 has 16 residues. With V trimmed by 4 bases and J by 4 bases, 11 bases remained unmatched. Germline values: CDR1 KGHDR, CDR2 SFDVKD. This CDR3 reads CATSDSQTDRFYGYTF. The CDR3 nucleotides are TGTGCCACCAGTGACTCTCAGACGGACAGGTTCTATGGCTACACCTTC.

This clone was seen a few times. The chain carries TRBV6-5 and TRBJ2-3; no firm D call. Trimming stripped 2 bases from V and 0 bases from J, with 9 bases between. Germline loops: CDR1 MNHEY, CDR2 SVGAGI. The CDR3 length is 15 residues. The CDR3 sequence: CASSYSPTSTDTQYF. Written as DNA, the CDR3 is TGTGCCAGCAGTTACAGTCCCACTAGCACAGATACGCAGTATTTT.